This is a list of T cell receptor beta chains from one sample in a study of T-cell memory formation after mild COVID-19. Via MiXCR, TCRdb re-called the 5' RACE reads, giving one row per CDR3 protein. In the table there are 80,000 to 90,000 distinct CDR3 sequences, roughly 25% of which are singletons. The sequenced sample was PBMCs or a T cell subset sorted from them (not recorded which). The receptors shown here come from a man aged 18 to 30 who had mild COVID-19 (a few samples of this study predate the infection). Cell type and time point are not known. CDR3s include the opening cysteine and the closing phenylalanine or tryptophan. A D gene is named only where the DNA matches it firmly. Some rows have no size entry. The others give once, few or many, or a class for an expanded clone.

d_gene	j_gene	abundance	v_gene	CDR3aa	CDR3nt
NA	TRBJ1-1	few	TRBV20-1	CSASWWGIRRNTEAFF	TGCAGTGCTAGTTGGTGGGGGATTAGGAGGAACACTGAAGCTTTCTTT
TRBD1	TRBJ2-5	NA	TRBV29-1	CSVRPTGATGETQYF	TGCAGCGTGAGACCCACAGGGGCCACGGGGGAGACCCAGTACTTC
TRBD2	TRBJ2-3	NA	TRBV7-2	CASSSWGNGGAVADTQYF	TGTGCCAGCAGCTCCTGGGGGAACGGGGGGGCAGTGGCAGATACGCAGTATTTT
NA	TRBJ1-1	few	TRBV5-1	CASSLPGNTEAFF	TGCGCCAGCAGCTTGCCAGGGAACACTGAAGCTTTCTTT
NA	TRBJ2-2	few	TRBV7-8	CASSWTLSNTGELFF	TGTGCCAGCAGCTGGACCCTTTCGAACACCGGGGAGCTGTTTTTT
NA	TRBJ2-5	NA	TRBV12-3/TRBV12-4	CASSDGAQETQYF	TGTGCCAGCAGTGACGGTGCTCAAGAGACCCAGTACTTC
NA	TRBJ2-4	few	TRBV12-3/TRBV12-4	CASSSPLAKNIQYF	TGTGCCAGCAGTTCTCCGTTAGCCAAAAACATTCAGTACTTC
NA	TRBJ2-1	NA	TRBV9	CASSEDSYNEQFF	TGTGCCAGCAGCGAGGACAGCTACAATGAGCAGTTCTTC
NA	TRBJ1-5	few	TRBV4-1	CASSQSGNQPQHF	TGCGCCAGCAGCCAATCAGGGAATCAGCCCCAGCATTTT
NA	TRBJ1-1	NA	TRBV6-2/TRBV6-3	CASSPRDRMVNTEAFF	TGTGCCAGCAGTCCCCGGGACCGGATGGTAAACACTGAAGCTTTCTTT
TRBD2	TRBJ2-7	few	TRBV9	CASSESDGSGTRDGEQYF	TGTGCCAGCAGCGAATCAGATGGGTCCGGGACTAGAGATGGCGAGCAGTACTTC
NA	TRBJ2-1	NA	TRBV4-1	CASSQDLRNEQFF	TGCGCCAGCAGCCAAGATCTTAGGAATGAGCAGTTCTTC
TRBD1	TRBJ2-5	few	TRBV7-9	CASSRIRDRGEETQYF	TGTGCCAGCAGCCGGATCCGGGACAGGGGGGAAGAGACCCAGTACTTC
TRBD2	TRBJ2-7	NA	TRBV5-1	CASSKTVRGDEQYF	TGCGCCAGCAGCAAAACGGTCCGGGGGGACGAGCAGTACTTC
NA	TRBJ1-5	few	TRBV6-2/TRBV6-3	CASSYSGAQPQHF	TGTGCCAGCAGTTACTCAGGGGCTCAGCCCCAGCATTTT
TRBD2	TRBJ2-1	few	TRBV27	CASRKTSRSSYNEQFF	TGTGCCAGCCGGAAGACTAGCCGAAGCTCCTACAATGAGCAGTTCTTC
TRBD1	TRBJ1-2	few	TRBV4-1	CASSLTRDSFSNYGYTF	TGCGCCAGCAGCCTCACCCGGGACAGTTTTTCTAACTATGGCTACACCTTC
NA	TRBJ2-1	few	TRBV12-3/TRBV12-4	CATLTSSNEQFF	TGTGCCACCTTGACTAGTTCCAATGAGCAGTTCTTC
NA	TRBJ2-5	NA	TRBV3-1	CASSLSPGLLQETQYF	TGTGCCAGCAGCCTCTCCCCGGGGTTACTACAAGAGACCCAGTACTTC
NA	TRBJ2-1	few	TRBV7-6	CASSLGTGTHSYNEQFF	TGTGCCAGCAGCTTAGGCACCGGGACCCACTCCTACAATGAGCAGTTCTTC
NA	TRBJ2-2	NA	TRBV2	CASSDRPGYTGELFF	TGTGCCAGCAGTGATAGGCCAGGGTACACCGGGGAGCTGTTTTTT
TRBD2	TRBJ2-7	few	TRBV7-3	CASASAGGDEQYF	TGTGCCAGCGCTTCTGCGGGAGGGGACGAGCAGTACTTC
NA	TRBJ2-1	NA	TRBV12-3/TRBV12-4	CASSLRVLATRNEQFF	TGTGCCAGCAGTTTACGCGTTCTGGCTACCCGGAATGAGCAGTTCTTC
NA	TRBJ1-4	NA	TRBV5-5	CASRGGTAGSNEKLFF	TGTGCCAGCAGGGGAGGGACGGCCGGGTCTAATGAAAAACTGTTTTTT
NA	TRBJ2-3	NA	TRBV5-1	CASSYTSGGIADTQYF	TGCGCCAGCAGTTATACCTCCGGGGGTATCGCAGATACGCAGTATTTT
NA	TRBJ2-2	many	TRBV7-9	CASSLVAVTGELFF	TGTGCCAGCAGCTTAGTCGCGGTCACCGGGGAGCTGTTTTTT